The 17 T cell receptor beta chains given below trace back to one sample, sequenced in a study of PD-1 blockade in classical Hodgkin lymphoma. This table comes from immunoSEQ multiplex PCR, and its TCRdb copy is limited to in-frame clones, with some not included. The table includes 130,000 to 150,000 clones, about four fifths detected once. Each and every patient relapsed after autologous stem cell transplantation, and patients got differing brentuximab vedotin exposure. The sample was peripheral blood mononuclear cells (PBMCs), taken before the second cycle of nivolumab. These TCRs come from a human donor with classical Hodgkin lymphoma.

The CDR3 bases are TGTGCCAGCAGCTGGGGGGGTCCCACCGGGGAGCTGTTTTTT. As protein: CASSWGGPTGELFF. The J gene is TRBJ2-2, the V gene TRBV11-3, with 7 bases that match TRBD2. The junction had 3 bases not matched to a gene; V was cut back by 4 bases and J by 4 bases. The CDR3 is 14 residues long. CDR1 is SGHNT, CDR2 YENEEA, per germline.

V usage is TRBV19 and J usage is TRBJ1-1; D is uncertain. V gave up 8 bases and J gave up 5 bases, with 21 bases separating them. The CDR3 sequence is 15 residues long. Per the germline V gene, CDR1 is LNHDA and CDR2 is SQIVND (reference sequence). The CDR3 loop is CASPAPTEGRTEAFF. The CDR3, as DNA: TGTGCCAGTCCCGCTCCGACGGAGGGAAGAACTGAAGCTTTCTTT.

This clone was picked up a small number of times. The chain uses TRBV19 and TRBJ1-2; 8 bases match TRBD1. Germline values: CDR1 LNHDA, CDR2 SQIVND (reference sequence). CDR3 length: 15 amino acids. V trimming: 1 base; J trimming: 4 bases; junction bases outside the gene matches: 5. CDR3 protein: CASSIASGGLYGYTF. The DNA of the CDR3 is TGTGCCAGTAGTATAGCATCAGGGGGCCTCTATGGCTACACCTTC.

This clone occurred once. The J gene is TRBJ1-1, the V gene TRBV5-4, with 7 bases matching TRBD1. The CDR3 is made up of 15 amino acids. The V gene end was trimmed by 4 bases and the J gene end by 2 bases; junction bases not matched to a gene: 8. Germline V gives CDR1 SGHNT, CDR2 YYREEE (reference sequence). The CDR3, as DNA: TGTGCCAGCAGCGCAGGACAGGCTGGAAACACTGAAGCTTTCTTT. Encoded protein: CASSAGQAGNTEAFF.

The CDR3 nucleotides read TGTGCCAGCAGCCTGCCCGGCGGGGAGCTGTTTTTT. As protein: CASSLPGGELFF. This chain uses TRBV6-6 with TRBJ2-2, with no clear D. The CDR3 runs to 12 residues. CDR1 and CDR2 from the germline V gene are MNHNY and SVGAGI (reference sequence). V dropped 6 bases and J dropped 7 bases, with 9 bases sitting between them.

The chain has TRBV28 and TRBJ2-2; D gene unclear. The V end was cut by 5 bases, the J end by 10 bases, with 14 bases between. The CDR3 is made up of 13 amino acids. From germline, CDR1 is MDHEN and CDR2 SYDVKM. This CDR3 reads CASSPPELVELFF. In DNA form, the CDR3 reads TGTGCCAGCAGTCCCCCCGAATTAGTGGAGCTGTTTTTT.

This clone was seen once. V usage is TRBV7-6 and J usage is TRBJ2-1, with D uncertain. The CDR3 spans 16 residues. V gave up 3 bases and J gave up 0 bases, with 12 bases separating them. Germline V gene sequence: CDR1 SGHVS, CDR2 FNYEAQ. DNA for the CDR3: TGTGCCAGCAGCTTGTCTAGTCGGAGCTCCTACAATGAGCAGTTCTTC. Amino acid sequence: CASSLSSRSSYNEQFF.

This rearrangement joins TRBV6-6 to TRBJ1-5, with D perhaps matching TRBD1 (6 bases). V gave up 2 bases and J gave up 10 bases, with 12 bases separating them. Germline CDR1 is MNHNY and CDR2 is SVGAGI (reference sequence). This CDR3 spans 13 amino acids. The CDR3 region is CASSYEQGVPQHF. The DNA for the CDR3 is TGTGCCAGCAGTTACGAACAGGGAGTCCCCCAGCATTTT.

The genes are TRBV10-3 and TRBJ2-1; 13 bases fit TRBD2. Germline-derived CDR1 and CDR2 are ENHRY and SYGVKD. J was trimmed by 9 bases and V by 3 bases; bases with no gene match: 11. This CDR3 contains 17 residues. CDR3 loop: CAISDLGGLAGSSEQFF. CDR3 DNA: TGTGCCATCAGTGACTTGGGGGGACTAGCGGGAAGCAGTGAGCAGTTCTTC.

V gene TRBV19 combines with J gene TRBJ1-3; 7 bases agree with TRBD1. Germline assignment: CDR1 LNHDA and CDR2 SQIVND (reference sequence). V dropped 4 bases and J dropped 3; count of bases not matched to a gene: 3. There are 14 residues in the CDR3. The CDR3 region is CASSTGQIGNTIYF. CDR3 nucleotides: TGTGCCAGTAGTACGGGACAGATTGGAAACACCATATATTTT.

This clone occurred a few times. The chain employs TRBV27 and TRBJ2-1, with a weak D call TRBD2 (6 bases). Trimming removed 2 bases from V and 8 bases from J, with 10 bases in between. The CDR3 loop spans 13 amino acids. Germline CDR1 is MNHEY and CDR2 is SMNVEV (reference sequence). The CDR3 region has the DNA TGTGCCAGCAGTTTAATCGGGAGAGATGAGCAGTTCTTC. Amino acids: CASSLIGRDEQFF.

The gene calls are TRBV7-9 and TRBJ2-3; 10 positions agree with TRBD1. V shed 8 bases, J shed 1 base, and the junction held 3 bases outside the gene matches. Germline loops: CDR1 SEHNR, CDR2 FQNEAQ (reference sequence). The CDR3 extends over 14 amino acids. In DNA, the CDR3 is TGTGCCAGCGACAGGGGGCAGGGCACAGATACGCAGTATTTT. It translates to CASDRGQGTDTQYF.

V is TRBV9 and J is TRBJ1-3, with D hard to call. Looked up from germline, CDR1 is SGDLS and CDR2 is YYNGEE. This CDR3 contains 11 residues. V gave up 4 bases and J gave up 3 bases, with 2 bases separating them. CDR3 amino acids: CASSLGNTIYF. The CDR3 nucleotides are TGTGCCAGCAGCCTTGGAAACACCATATATTTT. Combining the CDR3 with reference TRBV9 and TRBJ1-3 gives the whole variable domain DSGVTQTPKHLITATGQRVTLRCSPRSGDLSVYWYQQSLDQGLQFLIQYYNGEERAKGNILERFSAQQFPDLHSELNLSSLELGDSALYFCASSLGNTIYFGEGSWLTVV.

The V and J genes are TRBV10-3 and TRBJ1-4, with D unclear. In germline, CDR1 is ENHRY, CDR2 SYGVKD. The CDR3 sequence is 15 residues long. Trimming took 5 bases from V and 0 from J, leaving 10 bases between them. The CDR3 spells CAISNPGATNEKLFF. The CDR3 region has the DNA TGTGCCATCAGTAACCCTGGGGCAACTAATGAAAAACTGTTTTTT.

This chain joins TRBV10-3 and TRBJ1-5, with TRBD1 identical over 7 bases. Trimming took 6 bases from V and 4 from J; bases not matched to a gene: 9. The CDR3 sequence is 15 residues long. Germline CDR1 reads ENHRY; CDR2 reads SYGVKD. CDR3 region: CAISSQGGTNQPQHF. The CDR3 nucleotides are TGTGCCATCAGCTCTCAGGGGGGGACGAATCAGCCCCAGCATTTT.

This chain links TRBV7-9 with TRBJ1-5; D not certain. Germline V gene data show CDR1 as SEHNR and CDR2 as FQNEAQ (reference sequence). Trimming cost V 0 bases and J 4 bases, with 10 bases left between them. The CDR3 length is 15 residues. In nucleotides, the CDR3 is TGTGCCAGCAGCTTAGCGAGCCGGGGAAATCAGCCCCAGCATTTT. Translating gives CASSLASRGNQPQHF.

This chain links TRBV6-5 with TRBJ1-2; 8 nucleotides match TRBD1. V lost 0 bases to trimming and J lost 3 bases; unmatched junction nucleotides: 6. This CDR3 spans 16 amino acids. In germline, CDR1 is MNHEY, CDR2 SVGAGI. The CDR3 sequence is CASSYSRYRGDYGYTF. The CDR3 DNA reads TGTGCCAGCAGTTACTCGAGATACAGGGGGGACTATGGCTACACCTTC.